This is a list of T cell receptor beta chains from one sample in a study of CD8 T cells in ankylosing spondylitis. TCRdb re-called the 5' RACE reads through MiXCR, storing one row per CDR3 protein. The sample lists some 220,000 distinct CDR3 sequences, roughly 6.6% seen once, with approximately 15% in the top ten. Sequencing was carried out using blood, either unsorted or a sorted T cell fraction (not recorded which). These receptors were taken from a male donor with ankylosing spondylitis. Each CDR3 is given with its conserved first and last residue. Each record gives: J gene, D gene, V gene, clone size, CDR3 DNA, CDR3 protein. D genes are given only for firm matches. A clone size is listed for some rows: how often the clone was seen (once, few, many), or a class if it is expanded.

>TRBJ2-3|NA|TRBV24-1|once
TGTGCCACCAGTGCTCCCGGGACCACAGATACGCAGTATTTT
CATSAPGTTDTQYF
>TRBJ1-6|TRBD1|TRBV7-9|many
TGTGCCAGCAGCCCAGGTCGGGTCGGCAGGGGGGACTCACCCCTCCACTTT
CASSPGRVGRGDSPLHF
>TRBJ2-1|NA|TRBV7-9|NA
TGTGCCAGCAGCTTGGGTTCTCTTGAGCAGTTCTTC
CASSLGSLEQFF
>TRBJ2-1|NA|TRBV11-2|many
TGTGCCAGCAGTCCCGAGGATAGGGAGCAGTTCTTC
CASSPEDREQFF
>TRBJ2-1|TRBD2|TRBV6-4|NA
TGTGCCAGCAGTAACAAAGGACTAGCGGGGGCATACAATGAGCAGTTCTTC
CASSNKGLAGAYNEQFF
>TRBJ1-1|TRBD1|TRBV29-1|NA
TGCAGCGTTCGGACAGGGAGGTCGAACACTGAAGCTTTCTTT
CSVRTGRSNTEAFF
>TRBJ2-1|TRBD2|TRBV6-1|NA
TGTGCCAGCAGTGATTCGGCGGGGGAGCTTTTGGATGAGCAGTTCTTC
CASSDSAGELLDEQFF
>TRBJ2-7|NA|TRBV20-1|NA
TGCAGTGCTCACCCCCCGACCTTAGGTGGGTACGAGCAGTACTTC
CSAHPPTLGGYEQYF
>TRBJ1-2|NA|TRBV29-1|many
TGCAGCGTAGGGGGTCTAGTGGCGTTTGGCTACACCTTC
CSVGGLVAFGYTF
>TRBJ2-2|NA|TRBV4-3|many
TGCGCCAGCCTGGGGAGCCTCACCGGGGAGCTGTTTTTT
CASLGSLTGELFF
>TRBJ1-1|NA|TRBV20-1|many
TGCAGTGCTAGGGGGGAAGGATTCAACACTGAAGCTTTCTTT
CSARGEGFNTEAFF
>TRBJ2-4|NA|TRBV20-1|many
TGCAGTGCCTCCCGCGGAGGGCCTATCGCCAAAAACATTCAGTACTTC
CSASRGGPIAKNIQYF
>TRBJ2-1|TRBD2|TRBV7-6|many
TGTGCCAGCAGGCGGATAGCGGGAGGTTACAATGAGCAGTTCTTC
CASRRIAGGYNEQFF
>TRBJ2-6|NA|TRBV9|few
TGTGCCAGTGCTGGGGCCAACGTCCTGACTTTC
CASAGANVLTF
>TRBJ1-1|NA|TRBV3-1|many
TGTGCCAGCAGCCAAGTTGAGAACACTGAAGCTTTCTTT
CASSQVENTEAFF
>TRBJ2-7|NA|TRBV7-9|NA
TGTGCCAGCAGCCCTCGAGAAGGGGACGAGCAGTACTTC
CASSPREGDEQYF
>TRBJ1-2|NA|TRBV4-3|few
TGCGCCAGCAGCCACCAAGGAGCTTTCGGAGGCGGCTACACCTTC
CASSHQGAFGGGYTF
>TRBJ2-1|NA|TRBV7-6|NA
TGTGCCAGCAGCCCCAGGGGAGGGTACTACAATGAGCAGTTCTTC
CASSPRGGYYNEQFF
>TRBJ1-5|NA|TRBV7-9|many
TGTGCCAGCAGCTTGGGAGGGGCGAATCAGCCCCAGCATTTT
CASSLGGANQPQHF
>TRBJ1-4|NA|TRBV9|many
TGTGCCAGCACCAATGACAGGCAAAATGAAAAACTGTTTTTT
CASTNDRQNEKLFF
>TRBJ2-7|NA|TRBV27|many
TGTGCCAGCAGTTTAACCCCCCCGCGGGCCTACGAGCAGTACTTC
CASSLTPPRAYEQYF
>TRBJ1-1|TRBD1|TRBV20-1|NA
TGCAGTGCTTTTGGGATAACAGGGGGCACTGAAGCTTTCTTT
CSAFGITGGTEAFF
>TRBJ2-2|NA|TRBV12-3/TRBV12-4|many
TGTGCCAGCAGTCAGCCGGGTTCCGGGGAGCTGTTTTTT
CASSQPGSGELFF
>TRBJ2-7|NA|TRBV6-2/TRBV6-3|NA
TGTGCCAGCAGCCCCTCGGGTCCTCCCTACGAGCAGTACTTC
CASSPSGPPYEQYF
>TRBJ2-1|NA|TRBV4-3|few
TGCGCCAGCAGCCACACGGACAGAGGAGCGGATGAGCAGTTCTTC
CASSHTDRGADEQFF
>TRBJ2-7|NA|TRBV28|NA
TGTGCCAGCAGTTTTCGCCAGGGGGCGGGGGCCTACGAGCAGTACTTC
CASSFRQGAGAYEQYF
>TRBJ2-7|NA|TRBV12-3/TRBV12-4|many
TGTGCCAGCAGTTTCCTTGTGCTCGAGCAGTACTTC
CASSFLVLEQYF
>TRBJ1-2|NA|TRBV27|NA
TGTGCCAGCAGTTCTACAGGGAATGGCTACACCTTC
CASSSTGNGYTF
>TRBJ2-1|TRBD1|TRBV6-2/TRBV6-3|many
TGTGCCAGCAGTTATTATGGGACAGTGATTTACAATGAGCAGTTCTTC
CASSYYGTVIYNEQFF
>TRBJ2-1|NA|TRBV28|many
TGTGCCAGCAGGTCCACGCTAGAAAGAAGTCAGCAGTTCTTC
CASRSTLERSQQFF
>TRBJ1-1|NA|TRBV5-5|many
TGTGCCAGCAGTTCCTCCGGGAGGGGAGGTTGGACTGAAGCTTTCTTT
CASSSSGRGGWTEAFF
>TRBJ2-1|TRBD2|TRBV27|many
TGTGCCAGCAGTTTTGGGACTAGCGGGAACAATGAGCAGTTCTTC
CASSFGTSGNNEQFF
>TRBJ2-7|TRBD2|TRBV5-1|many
TGCGCCAGCAGCTTGCCGGGACTATCCTACGAGCAGTACTTC
CASSLPGLSYEQYF
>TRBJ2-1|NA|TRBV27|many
TGTGCCAGCAGTTTACCGGGAAGGGGCAATGAGCAGTTCTTC
CASSLPGRGNEQFF
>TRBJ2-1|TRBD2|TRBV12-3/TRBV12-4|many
TGTGCCAGCAGAACGGGACTAGCGGGATATGGCGCCAATGAGCAGTTCTTC
CASRTGLAGYGANEQFF
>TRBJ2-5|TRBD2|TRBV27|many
TGTGCCAGCAGTCAAAACAGGGGCGGACTAGCGCGAGAGACCCAGTACTTC
CASSQNRGGLARETQYF
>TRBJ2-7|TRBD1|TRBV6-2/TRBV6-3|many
TGTGCCAGCTCCCACCGGGACAGCACCTACGAGCAGTACTTC
CASSHRDSTYEQYF
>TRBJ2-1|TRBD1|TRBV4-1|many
TGCGCCAGCAGCCAATCTTCAGGGGGAGTCCATGAGCAGTTCTTC
CASSQSSGGVHEQFF
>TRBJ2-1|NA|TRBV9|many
TGTGCCAGCAGCGCGCCCCTACATCTTGACCGGGCAAGCTCCTACAATGAGCAGTTCTTC
CASSAPLHLDRASSYNEQFF
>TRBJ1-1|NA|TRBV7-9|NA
TGTGCCAGCAGCCCCGGGAGGGCTGGAGCTTTCTTT
CASSPGRAGAFF
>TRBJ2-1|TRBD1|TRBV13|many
TGTGCCAGCAGCTCAGACAGGGGGCTGTACAATGAGCAGTTCTTC
CASSSDRGLYNEQFF